A single TCR beta chain is shown here with its context. Its antigen is as yet unknown. The PCR had 60 Vbeta and 13 Jbeta primers. This table comes from immunoSEQ multiplex PCR, and its TCRdb copy is limited to in-frame clones, with some not included. Among some 140,000 clones listed, roughly 78% were seen once. The data stem from a study of cytomegalovirus exposure and HLA in healthy donors. Study-wide context: An early data release held some 89 million unique TCRs from HLA-typed donors. The study, taken as a whole, reports: Roughly uniform sequencing depth across donors was assumed, possibly incorrectly. Later analysis suggested links between common viral pathogens and several top significant clusters.

The CDR3 runs to 16 residues. Trimming stripped 2 bases from V and 0 bases from J, with 11 bases between. Looked up from germline, CDR1 is MDHEN and CDR2 is SYDVKM. This chain joins TRBV28 and TRBJ1-3, with D unclear. Sequenced input: PBMCs. The sequence was collected from a man aged 35-49 years in good health and CMV-seropositive. The CDR3 DNA reads as TGTGCCAGCAGTTTAATTACAATCCGCTCTGGAAACACCATATATTTT. Amino acid sequence: CASSLITIRSGNTIYF.